A selection of T cell receptor beta chains follows, all from one sample in a study of blood T cell repertoires in COVID-19. The method was immunoSEQ multiplex PCR; TCRdb's version includes in-frame clones alone and lacks a portion of them. The sample lists roughly 250,000 clones, about 87% occurring once. The sample taken for sequencing was PBMCs or T cells enriched from blood (not recorded which). Every receptor here comes from a woman between 35 and 50 years old with acute COVID-19. Each CDR3 is given with its conserved first and last residue. A D gene is named only where the DNA matches it firmly. Expanded clones get a size class; other rows say once, few or many, or leave the size out.

- | TRBJ2-5 | TRBV5-1 | - | TGCGCCAGTAAGACCATGACAGGAGAAGAGACCCAGTACTTC | CASKTMTGEETQYF
- | TRBJ2-2 | TRBV10-2 | TRBD1 | TGCGCCAGCAGTGGACAGGGGGCGTGGGCCGGGGAGCTGTTTTTT | CASSGQGAWAGELFF
- | TRBJ1-3 | TRBV5-4 | - | TGTGCCAGCAGGTCCAGTCGAAACACCATATATTTT | CASRSSRNTIYF
- | TRBJ1-2 | TRBV14 | TRBD1 | TGTGCCAGCAGCCAAGCCGGGACAGGGCCCTATGGCTACACCTTC | CASSQAGTGPYGYTF
- | TRBJ2-7 | TRBV11-1 | TRBD2 | TGTGCCAGCAGCTTCGGGGGGGATCGCTACGAGCAGTACTTC | CASSFGGDRYEQYF
once | TRBJ1-5 | TRBV7-2 | - | TGTGCCAGCAGCCCCCGTCCAGATAGCAATCAGCCCCAGCATTTT | CASSPRPDSNQPQHF
- | TRBJ1-1 | TRBV7-2 | - | TGTGCCAGCAGCTTAACTTTCGGGGGGTATGACACTGAAGCTTTCTTT | CASSLTFGGYDTEAFF
once | TRBJ2-1 | TRBV7-8 | TRBD2 | TGTGCCAGCAGCTTTCGGGAGGGACGTAGCTCCTACAATGAGCAGTTCTTC | CASSFREGRSSYNEQFF
- | TRBJ2-7 | TRBV14 | TRBD1 | TGTGCCAGCAGCCAACCCGGGACAGCATACGAGCAGTACTTC | CASSQPGTAYEQYF
few | TRBJ2-2 | TRBV7-6 | - | TGTGCCAGCAGCTTAGCGAACGGAGGCGACACCGGGGAGCTGTTTTTT | CASSLANGGDTGELFF
- | TRBJ2-7 | TRBV5-5 | - | TGTGCCAGCAGCTTCCCAGGGTCCCCCTACGAGCAGTACTTC | CASSFPGSPYEQYF
few | TRBJ1-3 | TRBV27 | - | TGTGCCAGACCCCCGCGGGGGCACTCTGGAAACACCATATATTTT | CARPPRGHSGNTIYF
- | TRBJ2-1 | TRBV5-4 | TRBD1 | TGTGCCAGCAGGGCGGGACAGGACAATGAGCAGTTCTTC | CASRAGQDNEQFF
- | TRBJ2-1 | TRBV13 | - | TGTGCCAGCAGCATAGGACAGTCCAATGAGCAGTTCTTC | CASSIGQSNEQFF
- | TRBJ1-4 | TRBV5-4 | - | TGTGCCAGCAGCTTGCAAGCCGACTTGGATGAAAAACTGTTTTTT | CASSLQADLDEKLFF
- | TRBJ1-5 | TRBV7-2 | - | TGTGCCAGCAGTTACTCCGAGGTGCAGCCCCAGCATTTT | CASSYSEVQPQHF
- | TRBJ2-5 | TRBV7-2 | - | TGTGCCAGCAGCTTAGGTGGTTCAGGGGAAGAGACCCAGTACTTC | CASSLGGSGEETQYF
- | TRBJ2-3 | TRBV27 | - | TGTGCCAGCAGTTTCTCTAGCACAGATACGCAGTATTTT | CASSFSSTDTQYF
- | TRBJ2-5 | TRBV24-1 | - | TGTGCCACCAGTGATTGGAGGGGCAGTGAGACCCAGTACTTC | CATSDWRGSETQYF
once | TRBJ1-1 | TRBV10-3 | - | TGTGCCACCGGTGAGGTAACTGAAGCTTTCTTT | CATGEVTEAFF
- | TRBJ1-5 | TRBV4-1 | - | TGCGCCAGCAGCCCAGCGTATAGCAATCAGCCCCAGCATTTT | CASSPAYSNQPQHF
few | TRBJ2-7 | TRBV5-1 | - | TGCGCCAGCAGCTCCGACAGGAGTTACGAGCAGTACTTC | CASSSDRSYEQYF
- | TRBJ2-1 | TRBV2 | TRBD2 | TGTGCCAGCAGGCCGGGACTAGCGGGAGCACGTTCCTACAATGAGCAGTTCTTC | CASRPGLAGARSYNEQFF
- | TRBJ2-1 | TRBV7-2 | TRBD2 | TGTGCCAGCAGGAGACTAGCGAGTCTGTACAATGAGCAGTTCTTC | CASRRLASLYNEQFF
- | TRBJ2-3 | TRBV4-1 | TRBD2 | TGCGCCAGCAGCCACGGGACTAGCTCCACGTATACGCAGTATTTT | CASSHGTSSTYTQYF
- | TRBJ1-2 | TRBV11-2 | - | TGTGCCAGCAGCTTAGATGGAGACGGTCATCAGGGCTACACCTTC | CASSLDGDGHQGYTF
- | TRBJ2-1 | TRBV28 | TRBD2 | TGTGCCAGCAGTTTAGATGGGACTAGCCGGTTCTTC | CASSLDGTSRFF
- | TRBJ1-1 | TRBV11-3 | - | TGTGCCAGCAGCAGCCGGGACAAAAGGACTGAAGCTTTCTTT | CASSSRDKRTEAFF
once | TRBJ2-1 | TRBV4-1 | - | TGCGCCAGCAGCCCGCCAGGCGCGGGCGCTAACAATGAGCAGTTCTTC | CASSPPGAGANNEQFF
- | TRBJ2-3 | TRBV5-6 | TRBD2 | TGTGCCAGCAGCTTGGTTGCGACTAGCGGGGTTACGCAGTATTTT | CASSLVATSGVTQYF
- | TRBJ2-7 | TRBV6-1 | - | TGTGCCAGCAGTGAGCAACACAGGGACGGTTACGAGCAGTACTTC | CASSEQHRDGYEQYF
- | TRBJ2-7 | TRBV30 | TRBD2 | TGTGCCTGGAGAGGCCCCGGGACTACTCCCCTCGAGCAGTACTTC | CAWRGPGTTPLEQYF
- | TRBJ2-1 | TRBV5-1 | - | TGCGCCAGCAGCTCCTGGCTAGAAGGAACTAACAATGAGCAGTTCTTC | CASSSWLEGTNNEQFF